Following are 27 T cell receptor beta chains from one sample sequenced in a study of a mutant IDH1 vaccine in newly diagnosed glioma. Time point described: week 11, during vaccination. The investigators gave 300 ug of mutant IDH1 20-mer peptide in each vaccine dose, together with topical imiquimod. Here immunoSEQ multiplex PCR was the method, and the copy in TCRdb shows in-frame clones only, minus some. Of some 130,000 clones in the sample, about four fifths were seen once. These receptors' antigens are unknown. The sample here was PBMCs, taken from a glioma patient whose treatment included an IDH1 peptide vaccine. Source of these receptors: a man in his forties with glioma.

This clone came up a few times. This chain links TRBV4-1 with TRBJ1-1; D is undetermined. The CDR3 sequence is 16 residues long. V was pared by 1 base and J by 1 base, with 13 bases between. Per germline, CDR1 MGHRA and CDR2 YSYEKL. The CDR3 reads CASSQVSGAPNTEAFF. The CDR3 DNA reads TGCGCCAGCAGCCAAGTCTCTGGAGCTCCGAACACTGAAGCTTTCTTT.

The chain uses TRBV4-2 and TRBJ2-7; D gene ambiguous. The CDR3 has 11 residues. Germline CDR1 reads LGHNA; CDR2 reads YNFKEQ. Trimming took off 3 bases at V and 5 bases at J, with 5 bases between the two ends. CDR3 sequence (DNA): TGTGCCAGCAGCCAGGGAAACGAGCAGTACTTC. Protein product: CASSQGNEQYF.

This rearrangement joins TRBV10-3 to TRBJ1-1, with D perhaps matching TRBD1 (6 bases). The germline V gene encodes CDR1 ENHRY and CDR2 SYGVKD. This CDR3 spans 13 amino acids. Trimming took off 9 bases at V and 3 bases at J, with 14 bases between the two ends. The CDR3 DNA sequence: TGTGCCATGAGGGGACAAATTCACACTGAAGCTTTCTTT. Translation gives CAMRGQIHTEAFF.

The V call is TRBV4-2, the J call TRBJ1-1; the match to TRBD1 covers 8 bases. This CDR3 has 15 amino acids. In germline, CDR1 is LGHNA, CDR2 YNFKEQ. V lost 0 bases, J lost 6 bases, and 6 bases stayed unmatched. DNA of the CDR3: TGTGCCAGCAGCCAAGAGACAGGGGCCTTCGCTGAAGCTTTCTTT. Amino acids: CASSQETGAFAEAFF.

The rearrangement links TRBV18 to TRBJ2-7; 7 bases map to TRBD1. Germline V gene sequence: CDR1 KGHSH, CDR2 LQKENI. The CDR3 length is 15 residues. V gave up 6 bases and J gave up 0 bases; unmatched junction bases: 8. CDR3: CASSDRQGGSYEQYF. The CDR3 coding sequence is TGTGCCAGCTCGGACCGACAGGGCGGCTCCTACGAGCAGTACTTC.

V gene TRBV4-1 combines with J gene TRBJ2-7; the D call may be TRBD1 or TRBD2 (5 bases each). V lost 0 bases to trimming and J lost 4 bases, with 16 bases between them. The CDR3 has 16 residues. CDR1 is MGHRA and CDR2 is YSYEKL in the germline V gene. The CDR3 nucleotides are TGCGCCAGCAGCCAAGAAATATCCGGGACCGTGTACGAGCAGTACTTC. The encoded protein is CASSQEISGTVYEQYF.

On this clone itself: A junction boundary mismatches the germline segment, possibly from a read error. The CDR3 here is CASSLAESYEQYF. CDR3 nucleotide sequence: TGTGCTAGCAGCTTAGCTGAATCCTACGAGCAGTACTTC. The chain combines TRBV7-7 with TRBJ2-7; D gene unclear. The CDR3 runs to 13 residues. Germline values: CDR1 SSHAT, CDR2 FNYEAQ (reference sequence).

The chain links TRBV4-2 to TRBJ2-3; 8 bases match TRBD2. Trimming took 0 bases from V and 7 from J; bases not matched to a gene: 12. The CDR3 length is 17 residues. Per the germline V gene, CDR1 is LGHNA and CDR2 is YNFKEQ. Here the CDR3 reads CASSQEGGRGGRNTQYF. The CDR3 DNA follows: TGTGCCAGCAGCCAAGAGGGTGGCCGCGGGGGGCGGAATACGCAGTATTTT.

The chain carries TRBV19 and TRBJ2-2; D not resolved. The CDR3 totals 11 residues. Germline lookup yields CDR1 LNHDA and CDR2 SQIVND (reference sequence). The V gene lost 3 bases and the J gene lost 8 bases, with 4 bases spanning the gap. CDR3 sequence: CASSIGGELFF. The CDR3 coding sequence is TGTGCCAGTAGTATCGGAGGGGAGCTGTTTTTT. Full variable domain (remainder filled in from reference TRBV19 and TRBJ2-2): DGGITQSPKYLFRKEGQNVTLSCEQNLNHDAMYWYRQDPGQGLRLIYYSQIVNDFQKGDIAEGYSVSREKKESFPLTVTSAQKNPTAFYLCASSIGGELFFGEGSRLTVL.

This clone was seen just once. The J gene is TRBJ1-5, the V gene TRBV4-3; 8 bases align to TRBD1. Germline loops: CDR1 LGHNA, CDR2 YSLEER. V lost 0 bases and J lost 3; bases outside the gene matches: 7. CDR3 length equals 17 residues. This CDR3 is CASSQDLRTGHNQPQHF. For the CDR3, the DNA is TGCGCCAGCAGCCAAGATCTGCGGACAGGGCACAATCAGCCCCAGCATTTT.

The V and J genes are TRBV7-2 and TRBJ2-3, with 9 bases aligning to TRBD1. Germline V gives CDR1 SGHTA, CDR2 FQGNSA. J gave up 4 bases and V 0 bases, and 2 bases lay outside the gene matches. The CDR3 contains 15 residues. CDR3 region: CASSLATGGSDTQYF. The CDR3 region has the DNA TGTGCCAGCAGCTTAGCGACAGGGGGTTCAGATACGCAGTATTTT.

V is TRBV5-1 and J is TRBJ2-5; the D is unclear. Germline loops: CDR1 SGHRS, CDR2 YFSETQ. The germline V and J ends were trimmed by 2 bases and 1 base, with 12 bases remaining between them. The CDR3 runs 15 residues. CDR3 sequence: CASSFEVGLQETQYF. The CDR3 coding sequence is TGCGCCAGCAGCTTTGAAGTGGGTCTCCAAGAGACCCAGTACTTC.

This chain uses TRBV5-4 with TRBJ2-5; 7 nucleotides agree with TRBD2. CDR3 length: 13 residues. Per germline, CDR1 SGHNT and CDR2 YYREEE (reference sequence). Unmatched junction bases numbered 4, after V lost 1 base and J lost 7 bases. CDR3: CASSLTSEGTQYF. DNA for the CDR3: TGTGCCAGCAGCTTGACTAGCGAGGGGACCCAGTACTTC.

CDR3 loop: CASSLGYVGTEAFF. Written as DNA, the CDR3 is TGTGCCAGCAGCTTGGGTTATGTGGGCACTGAAGCTTTCTTT. The chain couples TRBV5-4 to TRBJ1-1; D remains unclear. The CDR3 contains 14 residues. With 0 bases removed from V and 4 bases from J, the gap between germline ends came to 10 bases. The germline V gene has CDR1 SGHNT and CDR2 YYREEE (reference sequence).

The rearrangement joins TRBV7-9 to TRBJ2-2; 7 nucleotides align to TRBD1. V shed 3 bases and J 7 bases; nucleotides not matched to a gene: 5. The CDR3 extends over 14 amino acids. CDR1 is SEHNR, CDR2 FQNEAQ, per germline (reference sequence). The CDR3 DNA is TGTGCCAGCAGCTTTCAGGGGGATGACGGGGAGCTGTTTTTT. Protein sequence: CASSFQGDDGELFF.

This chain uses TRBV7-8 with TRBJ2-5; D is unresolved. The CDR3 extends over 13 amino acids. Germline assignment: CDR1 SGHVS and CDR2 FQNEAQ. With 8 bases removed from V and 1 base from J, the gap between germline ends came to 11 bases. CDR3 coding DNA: TGTGCCAGCCGGAAACAGCCCCAAGAGACCCAGTACTTC. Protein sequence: CASRKQPQETQYF.

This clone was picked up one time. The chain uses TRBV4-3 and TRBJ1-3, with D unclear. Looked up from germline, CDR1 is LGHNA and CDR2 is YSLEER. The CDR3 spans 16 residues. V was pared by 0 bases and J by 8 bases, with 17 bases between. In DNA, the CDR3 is TGCGCCAGCAGCCAAGATGACCGGCAGGCCCTGGACACCATATATTTT. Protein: CASSQDDRQALDTIYF.

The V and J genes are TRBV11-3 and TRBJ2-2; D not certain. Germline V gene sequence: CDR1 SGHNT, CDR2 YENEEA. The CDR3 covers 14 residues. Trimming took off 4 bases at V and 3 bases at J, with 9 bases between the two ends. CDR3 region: CASSSTPDTGELFF. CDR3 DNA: TGTGCCAGCAGCTCTACCCCCGACACCGGGGAGCTGTTTTTT.

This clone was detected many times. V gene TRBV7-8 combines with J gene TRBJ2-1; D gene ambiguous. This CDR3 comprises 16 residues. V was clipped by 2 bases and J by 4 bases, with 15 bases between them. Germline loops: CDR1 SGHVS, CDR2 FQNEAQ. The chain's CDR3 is CASSLRVGGVYNEQFF. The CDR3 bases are TGTGCCAGCAGCTTACGGGTTGGTGGGGTATACAATGAGCAGTTCTTC.

Written as DNA, the CDR3 is TGTGCCAGCAGTTTGACGGGACTAGCGGCTGACGAGCAGTACTTC. This sequence encodes CASSLTGLAADEQYF. This chain connects TRBV28 to TRBJ2-7; TRBD2 agrees at 11 bases. After removal of 3 bases from V and 5 bases from J, the junction contained 6 bases not matched to a gene. Germline lookup yields CDR1 MDHEN and CDR2 SYDVKM. This CDR3 region has 15 residues.

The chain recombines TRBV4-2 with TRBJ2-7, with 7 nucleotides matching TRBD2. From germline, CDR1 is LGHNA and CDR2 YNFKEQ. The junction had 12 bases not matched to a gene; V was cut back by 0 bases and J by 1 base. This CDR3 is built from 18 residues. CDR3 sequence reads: CASSQEGEGLGTSYEQYF. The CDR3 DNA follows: TGTGCCAGCAGCCAAGAGGGGGAAGGACTAGGGACTTCCTACGAGCAGTACTTC.

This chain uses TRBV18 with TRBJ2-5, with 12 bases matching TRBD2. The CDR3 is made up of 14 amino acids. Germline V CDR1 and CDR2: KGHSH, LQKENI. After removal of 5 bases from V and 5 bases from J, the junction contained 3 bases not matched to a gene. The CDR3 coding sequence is TGTGCCAGCTCAAGGACTAGCGGGGTGGAGACCCAGTACTTC. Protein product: CASSRTSGVETQYF.

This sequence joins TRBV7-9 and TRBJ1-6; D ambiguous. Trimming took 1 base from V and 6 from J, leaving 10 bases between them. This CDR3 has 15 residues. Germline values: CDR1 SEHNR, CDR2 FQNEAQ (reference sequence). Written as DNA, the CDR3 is TGTGCCAGCAGCTTAGATGGCCAGCCTAATTCACCCCTCCACTTT. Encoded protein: CASSLDGQPNSPLHF. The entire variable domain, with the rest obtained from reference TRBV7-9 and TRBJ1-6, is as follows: DTGVSQNPRHKITKRGQNVTFRCDPISEHNRLYWYRQTLGQGPEFLTYFQNEAQLEKSRLLSDRFSAERPKGSFSTLEIQRTEQGDSAMYLCASSLDGQPNSPLHFGNGTRLTVT.

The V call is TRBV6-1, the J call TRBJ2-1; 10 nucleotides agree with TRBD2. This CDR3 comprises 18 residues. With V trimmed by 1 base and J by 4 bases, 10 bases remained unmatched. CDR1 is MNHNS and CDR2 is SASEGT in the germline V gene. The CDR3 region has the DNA TGTGCCAGCAGTGAAGGGACCCCGGGACTAGCGTATTACAATGAGCAGTTCTTC. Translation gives CASSEGTPGLAYYNEQFF.

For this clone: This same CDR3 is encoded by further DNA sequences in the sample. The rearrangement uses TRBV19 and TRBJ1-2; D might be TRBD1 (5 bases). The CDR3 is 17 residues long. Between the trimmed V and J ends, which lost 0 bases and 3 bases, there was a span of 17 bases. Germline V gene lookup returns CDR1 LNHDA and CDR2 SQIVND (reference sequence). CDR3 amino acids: CASSIEPGLPGDYGYTF. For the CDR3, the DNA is TGTGCCAGTAGTATAGAACCGGGACTTCCTGGAGACTATGGCTACACCTTC.

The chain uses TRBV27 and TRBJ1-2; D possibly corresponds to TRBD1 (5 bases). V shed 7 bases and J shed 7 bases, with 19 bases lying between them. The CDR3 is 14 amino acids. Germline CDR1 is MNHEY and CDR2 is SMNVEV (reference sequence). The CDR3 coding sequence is TGTGCCAGCACCCTGGGACCGGGGTTCTTTGGCTACACCTTC. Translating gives CASTLGPGFFGYTF.

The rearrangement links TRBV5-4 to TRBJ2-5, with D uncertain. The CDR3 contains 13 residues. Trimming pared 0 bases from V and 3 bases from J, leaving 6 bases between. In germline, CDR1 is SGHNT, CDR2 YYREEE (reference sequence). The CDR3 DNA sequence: TGTGCCAGCAGCTTGGTAAGGGAAGAGACCCAGTACTTC. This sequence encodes CASSLVREETQYF.